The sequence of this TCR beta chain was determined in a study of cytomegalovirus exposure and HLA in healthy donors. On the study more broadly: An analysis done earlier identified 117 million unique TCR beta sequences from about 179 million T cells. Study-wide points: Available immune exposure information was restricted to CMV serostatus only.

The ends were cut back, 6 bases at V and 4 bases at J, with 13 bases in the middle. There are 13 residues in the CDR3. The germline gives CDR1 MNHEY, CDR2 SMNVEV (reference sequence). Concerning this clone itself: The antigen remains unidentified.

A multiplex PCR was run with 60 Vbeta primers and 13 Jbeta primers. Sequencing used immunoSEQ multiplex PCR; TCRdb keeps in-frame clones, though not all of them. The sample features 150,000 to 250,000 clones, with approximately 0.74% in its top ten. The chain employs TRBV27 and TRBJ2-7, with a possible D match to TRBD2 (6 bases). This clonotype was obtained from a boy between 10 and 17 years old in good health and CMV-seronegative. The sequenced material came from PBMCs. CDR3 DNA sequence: TGTGCCAGCAGCTTGGGACTTCGTTACGAGCAGTACTTC. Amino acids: CASSLGLRYEQYF.